Detailed here is one T cell receptor beta chain. The sample has other DNA sequences that encode this CDR3 too. During active infection, Seattle patients enrolled and were then monitored through disease. This record comes from a study of blood T cell repertoires in COVID-19. Across the whole study: Collection of acute and convalescent COVID-19 samples took place in the United States, Italy and Spain. Sources were T cells, B-cell-depleted T cells, or PBMCs; the material itself was cDNA or gDNA.

Germline CDR1 reads SGHTA; CDR2 reads FQGNSA. The CDR3 runs 15 residues. V shed 2 bases and J 0 bases; nucleotides not matched to a gene: 1. Per the authors' pipeline: Estimates of nucleated cell counts were drawn from the amplification of reference gene primers. Produced via immunoSEQ multiplex PCR; TCRdb's table is partial and in-frame only. V and J calls plus clone size are reproduced from that table; the DNA served to infer D and trimming. The repertoire holds roughly 260,000 clones, with roughly 86% as singletons. The rearrangement uses TRBV7-2 and TRBJ2-7, with TRBD2 matching over 10 bases. Specimen: peripheral blood. The source is a young woman with COVID-19, enrolled during active disease. CDR3 DNA sequence: TGTGCCAGCAGCTTATGGACTAGCGGCTCCTACGAGCAGTACTTC. Translated, it gives CASSLWTSGSYEQYF. The whole variable domain, filled in from reference TRBV7-2 and TRBJ2-7, reads GAGVSQSPSNKVTEKGKDVELRCDPISGHTALYWYRQSLGQGLEFLIYFQGNSAPDKSGLPSDRFSAERTGGSVSTLTIQRTQQEDSAVYLCASSLWTSGSYEQYFGPGTRLTVT.